This entry describes one T cell receptor beta chain. What antigen it recognizes has not been identified. Per-base qualities were not stored, and no clone one base away is much larger. The immunoSEQ Assay, a bias-controlled multiplex PCR, was used to amplify TCRbeta CDR3 regions from genomic DNA. Per the source publication's procedure: Nucleated cell counts per sample were estimated from amplification of reference gene primers within the assay. Sequence reads were collapsed and filtered to measure the absolute abundance of every unique TCRbeta CDR3 rearrangement. Productive Simpson clonality was computed per sample as the square root of Simpson's diversity index over productive rearrangements. TCRdb retrieved this table from immuneACCESS and kept in-frame rearrangements only. Not all clones are present; in checked studies, unresolved V genes account for under half, and no reason is known for the remainder. Clonal size and the V and J genes are those of that table, whereas D and trimming came from the DNA. Counted in this sample were some 160,000 clones; roughly four fifths of them appeared once. Together, the top ten hold over 2% of the sample.

This specimen comes from a study of blood T cell repertoires in COVID-19 (TCRdb year 2020). Background for the entire study: The collaborator samples originated in the United States, Italy and Spain and spanned the acute and convalescent phases of COVID-19. The dataset comprised deeply sampled blood TCRbeta repertoires from subjects exposed to, actively infected with, or recovered from COVID-19. A de-identified subject ID, COVID-19 status, age in years and sex were almost always included in the sample metadata. The samples were drawn from two sources: the first 160 participants of the ongoing ImmuneRACE study, and 1,254 subjects contributed by 6 global collaborators. Where available, HLA class I and class II types were obtained from metadata supplied by the sample provider rather than from assay-based typing. The repertoires were released in a freely available public database meant as a resource for research on the immune response to SARS-CoV-2. The material from the prospective study consisted of cDNA or gDNA derived from T cells, B-cell-depleted T cells, or PBMCs.

Summary of the overall study and its limitations: How much clinical and demographic metadata was included differed by source and by participant, and the metadata was provided uncurated.

Whole blood was collected in K2EDTA tubes by collaborating institutions according to the institutions' own protocols. Collaborator samples were shipped for TCRbeta analysis as frozen whole blood, isolated PBMCs, or DNA extracted from either sample type. The junction carries 6 bases between V and J, which are trimmed by 2 bases and 3 bases respectively. CDR1 and CDR2 are read off the germline V gene as SGHDT and YYEEEE. From its cysteine to its phenylalanine, the CDR3 spans 13 amino acids. The retained sequence is limited to the CDR3, 39 bases, with the frame set at the first base. Sequencing used peripheral blood. Recombination linked TRBV5-6 to TRBJ2-4, with the D gene call left open. The sequence came from a woman of 80 years or more with acute or convalescent COVID-19. The DNA sequence is given as TGTGCCAGCAGCTTCAGGTTCAAAAACATTCAGTACTTC. Its protein reads: CASSFRFKNIQYF.